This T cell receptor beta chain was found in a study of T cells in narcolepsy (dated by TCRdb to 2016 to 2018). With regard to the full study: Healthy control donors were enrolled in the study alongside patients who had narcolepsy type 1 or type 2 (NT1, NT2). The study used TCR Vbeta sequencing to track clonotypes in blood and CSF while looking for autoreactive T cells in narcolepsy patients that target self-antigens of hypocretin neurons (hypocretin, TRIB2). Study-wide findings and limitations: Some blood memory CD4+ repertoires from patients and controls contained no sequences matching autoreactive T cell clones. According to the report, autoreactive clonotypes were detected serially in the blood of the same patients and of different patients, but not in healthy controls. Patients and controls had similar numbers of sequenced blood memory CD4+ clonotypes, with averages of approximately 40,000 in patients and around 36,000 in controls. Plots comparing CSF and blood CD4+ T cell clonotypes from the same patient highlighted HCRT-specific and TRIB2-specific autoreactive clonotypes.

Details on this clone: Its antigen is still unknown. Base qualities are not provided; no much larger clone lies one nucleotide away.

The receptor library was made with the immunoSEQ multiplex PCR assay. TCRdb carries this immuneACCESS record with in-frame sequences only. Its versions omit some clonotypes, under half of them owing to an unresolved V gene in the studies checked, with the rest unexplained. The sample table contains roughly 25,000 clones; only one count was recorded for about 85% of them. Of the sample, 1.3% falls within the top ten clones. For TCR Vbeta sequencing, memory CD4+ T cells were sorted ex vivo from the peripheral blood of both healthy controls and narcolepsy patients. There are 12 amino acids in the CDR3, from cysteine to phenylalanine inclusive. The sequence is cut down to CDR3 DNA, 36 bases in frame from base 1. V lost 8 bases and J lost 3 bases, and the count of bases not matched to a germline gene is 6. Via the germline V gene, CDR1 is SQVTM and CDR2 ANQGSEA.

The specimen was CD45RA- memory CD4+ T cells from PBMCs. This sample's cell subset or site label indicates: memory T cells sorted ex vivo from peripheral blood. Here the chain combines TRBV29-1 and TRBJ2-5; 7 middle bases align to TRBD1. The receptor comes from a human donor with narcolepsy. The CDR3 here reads CSTQQGKETQYF. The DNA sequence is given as TGCAGCACCCAACAGGGGAAAGAGACCCAGTACTTC.